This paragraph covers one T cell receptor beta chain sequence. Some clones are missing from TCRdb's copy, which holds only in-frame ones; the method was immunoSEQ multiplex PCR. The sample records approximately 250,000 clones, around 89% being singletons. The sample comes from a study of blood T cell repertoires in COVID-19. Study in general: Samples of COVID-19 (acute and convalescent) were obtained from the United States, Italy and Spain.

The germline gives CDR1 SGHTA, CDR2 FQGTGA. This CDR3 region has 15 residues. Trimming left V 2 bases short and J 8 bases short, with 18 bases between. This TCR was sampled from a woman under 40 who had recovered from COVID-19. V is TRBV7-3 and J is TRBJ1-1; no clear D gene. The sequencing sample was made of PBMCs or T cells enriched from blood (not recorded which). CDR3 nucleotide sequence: TGTGCCAGCAGCTTATCGCTCCAGGCCTCGGCCGAAGCTTTCTTT. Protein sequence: CASSLSLQASAEAFF.